This entry lists 28 T cell receptor beta chains sequenced from one sample in a study of cytomegalovirus exposure and HLA in healthy donors. Repertoires were generated with immunoSEQ multiplex PCR, while TCRdb's copy carries only in-frame clones and drops some. The sample includes approximately 210,000 clones, around 88% of them seen just once. Sequenced sample: PBMCs. The origin of the receptors is a woman younger than 30 in good health and CMV-seronegative.

The chain employs TRBV25-1 and TRBJ2-2, with TRBD2 matching 11 bases. Looked up from germline, CDR1 is MGHDK and CDR2 is SYGVNS. This CDR3 spans 15 amino acids. Trimming took 4 bases from V and 6 from J; bases not matched to a gene: 4. DNA for the CDR3: TGTGCCAGCAGTGTGCTAGCGGGAGGAGCCGGGGAGCTGTTTTTT. Its translation: CASSVLAGGAGELFF.

This clone was recorded a few times. A clone one base away is much larger, so this may be a read error. The gene calls are TRBV9 and TRBJ1-2; 11 nucleotides agree with TRBD1. Per germline, CDR1 SGDLS and CDR2 YYNGEE. CDR3 length equals 15 residues. Trimming took 4 bases from V and 3 from J; bases not matched to a gene: 5. Here the CDR3 DNA reads TGTGCCAGCAGCTCTAGGACAGGGGGCGACTATGGCTACACCTTC. This sequence encodes CASSSRTGGDYGYTF.

This clone was found once. The gene calls are TRBV7-2 and TRBJ1-5, with TRBD1 as a possible D gene (5 bases). The length of the CDR3 is 14 residues. Trimming stripped 5 bases from V and 5 bases from J, with 13 bases between. Germline loops: CDR1 SGHTA, CDR2 FQGNSA. Here the CDR3 DNA reads TGTGCCAGCAGCCCCCGACAGACTGATCAGCCCCAGCATTTT. Translating gives CASSPRQTDQPQHF.

The V and J genes are TRBV11-3 and TRBJ2-3; TRBD1 is a possible D gene (6 bases). Germline V gene data show CDR1 as SGHNT and CDR2 as YENEEA. The CDR3 contains 16 residues. Trimming shortened V by 5 bases and J by 1 base, and 16 bases separated the two germline ends. The CDR3 DNA follows: TGTGCCAGCAGCGACCCGGGACACACTCGCACAGATACGCAGTATTTT. Its protein is CASSDPGHTRTDTQYF. Filled out from reference TRBV11-3 and TRBJ2-3, the complete variable domain reads EAGVVQSPRYKIIEKKQPVAFWCNPISGHNTLYWYLQNLGQGPELLIRYENEEAVDDSQLPKDRFSAERLKGVDSTLKIQPAELGDSAVYLCASSDPGHTRTDTQYFGPGTRLTVL.

The CDR3 DNA follows: TGTGCTAGCAGGGGGCCCCTGCAAGAGACCCAGTACTTC. Amino acid sequence: CASRGPLQETQYF. This chain connects TRBV12-5 to TRBJ2-5; 8 bases map to TRBD1. CDR3 length: 13 residues. Germline V gives CDR1 LGHNT, CDR2 FRNRAP. V lost 9 bases, J lost 2 bases, and 5 bases stayed unmatched.

The V and J genes are TRBV5-6 and TRBJ2-6; D is uncertain. The V end was cut by 7 bases, the J end by 0 bases, with 11 bases between. From germline, CDR1 is SGHDT and CDR2 YYEEEE. The length of the CDR3 is 15 residues. Here the CDR3 reads CASGALVSGANVLTF. DNA for the CDR3: TGTGCCAGCGGAGCCCTAGTCTCTGGGGCCAACGTCCTGACTTTC.

The chain combines TRBV2 with TRBJ2-3; 7 nucleotides match TRBD2. This CDR3 contains 14 residues. Germline trimming cut 7 bases from V and 2 bases from J; bases unmatched to any gene: 6. Germline V lookup: CDR1 SNHLY, CDR2 FYNNEI. As DNA, the CDR3 is TGTGCCAGCACCCTTAGCGGGTACACAGATACGCAGTATTTT. It yields the protein CASTLSGYTDTQYF.

This clone appeared a few times. The gene calls are TRBV6-6 and TRBJ2-2; no firm D call. The CDR3 loop spans 14 amino acids. CDR1 is MNHNY, CDR2 SVGAGI, per germline (reference sequence). V dropped 6 bases and J dropped 5 bases, with 13 bases sitting between them. CDR3 coding DNA: TGTGCCAGCAGCTATTCCGAGACAACCGGGGAGCTGTTTTTT. Translation gives CASSYSETTGELFF.

DNA for the CDR3: TGTGCCAGCAAAAAAGAGGGACTAGCGGCTTACAATGAGCAGTTCTTC. As protein: CASKKEGLAAYNEQFF. The chain couples TRBV28 to TRBJ2-1, with TRBD2 matching 11 bases. The CDR3 spans 16 residues. The ends lost 7 bases at V and 4 bases at J; junction bases unmatched: 9. CDR1 and CDR2 (germline): MDHEN, SYDVKM.

The chain links TRBV20-1 to TRBJ1-3; no clear D gene. This CDR3 spans 11 amino acids. Germline-derived CDR1 and CDR2 are DFQATT and SNEGSKA (reference sequence). V dropped 6 bases and J dropped 4 bases, with 7 bases sitting between them. The CDR3 DNA follows: TGCAGTGCCACCGAGGGAAACACCATATATTTT. It encodes CSATEGNTIYF.

This clone was counted a single time. The chain links TRBV5-1 to TRBJ2-6; D gene unclear. With 4 bases removed from V and 4 bases from J, the gap between germline ends came to 15 bases. Germline loops: CDR1 SGHRS, CDR2 YFSETQ. The CDR3 consists of 16 residues. The CDR3 sequence is CASSPHSSPGANVLTF. The CDR3 region has the DNA TGCGCCAGCAGCCCCCACTCATCACCGGGGGCCAACGTCCTGACTTTC. Full variable domain (missing parts from reference TRBV5-1 and TRBJ2-6): KAGVTQTPRYLIKTRGQQVTLSCSPISGHRSVSWYQQTPGQGLQFLFEYFSETQRNKGNFPGRFSGRQFSNSRSEMNVSTLELGDSALYLCASSPHSSPGANVLTFGAGSRLTVL.

J is TRBJ1-5 and V is TRBV19, with D maybe TRBD1 (5 bases). Trimming stripped 0 bases from V and 3 bases from J, with 12 bases between. The CDR3 loop spans 16 amino acids. Germline V gene data show CDR1 as LNHDA and CDR2 as SQIVND (reference sequence). The CDR3 sequence: CASSIDVAGNNQPQHF. CDR3 DNA: TGTGCCAGTAGTATAGATGTGGCAGGGAACAATCAGCCCCAGCATTTT.

The V and J genes are TRBV9 and TRBJ2-3; 13 bases are a match to TRBD2. Trimming removed 4 bases from V and 2 bases from J; junction bases left unmatched: 7. Germline loops: CDR1 SGDLS, CDR2 YYNGEE. This CDR3 is built from 17 residues. DNA for the CDR3: TGTGCCAGCAGCCCGTGGACTAGCGGGGGACCCACAGATACGCAGTATTTT. It yields the protein CASSPWTSGGPTDTQYF. Filled out from reference TRBV9 and TRBJ2-3, the complete variable domain reads DSGVTQTPKHLITATGQRVTLRCSPRSGDLSVYWYQQSLDQGLQFLIQYYNGEERAKGNILERFSAQQFPDLHSELNLSSLELGDSALYFCASSPWTSGGPTDTQYFGPGTRLTVL.

The J gene is TRBJ2-2, the V gene TRBV7-9, with a possible D match to TRBD2 (5 bases). The CDR3 covers 14 residues. The V gene lost 11 bases and the J gene lost 0 bases, with 13 bases spanning the gap. Germline CDR1 is SEHNR and CDR2 is FQNEAQ (reference sequence). The CDR3 here is CALTGSSNTGELFF. The CDR3 DNA is TGTGCCCTAACGGGGTCTTCGAACACCGGGGAGCTGTTTTTT.

The chain links TRBV27 to TRBJ1-1; D gene uncertain. There are 13 residues in the CDR3. V lost 3 bases to trimming and J lost 1 base, with 6 bases between them. Germline assignment: CDR1 MNHEY and CDR2 SMNVEV (reference sequence). CDR3 protein: CASSLGKNTEAFF. For the CDR3, the DNA is TGTGCCAGCAGTTTGGGCAAGAACACTGAAGCTTTCTTT.

The V gene is TRBV19, the J gene TRBJ2-7, with 7 bases matching TRBD2. Germline lookup yields CDR1 LNHDA and CDR2 SQIVND (reference sequence). This CDR3 is 13 amino acids long. V lost 4 bases to trimming and J lost 5 bases; unmatched junction nucleotides: 5. The CDR3 DNA follows: TGTGCCAGTAGTACAGGCGGGAGCAACGAGCAGTACTTC. Protein: CASSTGGSNEQYF.

J is TRBJ1-1 and V is TRBV19; TRBD1 matches at 10 bases. CDR3 length: 14 residues. Losses at the gene ends were 4 bases for V and 6 bases for J; bases not matched to a gene: 5. The germline CDR1 and CDR2 sequences are LNHDA and SQIVND (reference sequence). The CDR3 coding sequence is TGTGCCAGTAGTACCGGGACAGGGGACGCTGAAGCTTTCTTT. Protein: CASSTGTGDAEAFF.

The chain has TRBV9 and TRBJ2-2; 7 bases fit TRBD2. The ends lost 3 bases at V and 6 bases at J; junction bases unmatched: 20. The germline V gene has CDR1 SGDLS and CDR2 YYNGEE. The CDR3 is 19 amino acids. The CDR3 region has the DNA TGTGCCAGCAGCGCCGTGGAGGGAGGGACGCCGCCTGCTCCCGGGGAGCTGTTTTTT. Its translation: CASSAVEGGTPPAPGELFF.

The chain has TRBV27 and TRBJ1-2; TRBD1 agrees at 9 bases. The V gene's germline CDR1 is MNHEY and CDR2 SMNVEV (reference sequence). V lost 4 bases to trimming and J lost 4 bases; unmatched junction nucleotides: 10. The CDR3 is 16 residues long. The CDR3 DNA sequence: TGTGCCAGCAGTTCCCACCTCGGGACAGGGTCCTATGGCTACACCTTC. It translates to CASSSHLGTGSYGYTF.

The V call is TRBV30, the J call TRBJ2-5; D is perhaps TRBD1 (5 bases). Looked up from germline, CDR1 is GTSNPN and CDR2 is SVGIG (reference sequence). CDR3 size: 14 residues. V dropped 6 bases and J dropped 3 bases, with 17 bases sitting between them. The CDR3 spells CACLPDIVKETQYF. CDR3 sequence (DNA): TGTGCCTGCCTTCCGGACATTGTCAAAGAGACCCAGTACTTC.

The V and J genes are TRBV14 and TRBJ2-1, with a tentative D call TRBD1 (6 bases). This CDR3 has 13 amino acids. The V gene's germline CDR1 is SGHDN and CDR2 FVKESK. Trimming took 2 bases from V and 13 from J, leaving 15 bases between them. Written as DNA, the CDR3 is TGTGCCAGCAGCCAACTTACAGGGCGAAATCAGTTCTTC. Protein: CASSQLTGRNQFF.

V is TRBV5-6 and J is TRBJ2-3, with D unclear. V was pared by 0 bases and J by 2 bases, with 10 bases between. The V gene's germline CDR1 is SGHDT and CDR2 YYEEEE. The CDR3 contains 15 residues. The CDR3 DNA reads TGTGCCAGCAGCTTGGTAACTATGTCCACAGATACGCAGTATTTT. This gives the protein CASSLVTMSTDTQYF.

The rearrangement uses TRBV6-5 and TRBJ1-1, with a possible D match to TRBD1 (5 bases). The germline V gene has CDR1 MNHEY and CDR2 SVGAGI. The length of the CDR3 is 14 residues. V lost 5 bases to trimming and J lost 6 bases, with 16 bases between them. DNA of the CDR3: TGTGCCAGCAGTACGGGGGTGGGGAGGGCTGAAGCTTTCTTT. Encoded protein: CASSTGVGRAEAFF.

The chain employs TRBV7-9 and TRBJ1-2, with 10 bases fitting TRBD1. V was pared by 4 bases and J by 4 bases, with 6 bases of the junction left unmatched. The length of the CDR3 is 15 residues. Looked up from germline, CDR1 is SEHNR and CDR2 is FQNEAQ (reference sequence). The CDR3 region has the DNA TGTGCCAGCAGCTCTGGGGACAGGGGTGCCTATGGCTACACCTTC. Its protein is CASSSGDRGAYGYTF.

V gene TRBV4-1 combines with J gene TRBJ1-1, with TRBD1 matching 8 bases. This CDR3 contains 15 residues. Germline values: CDR1 MGHRA, CDR2 YSYEKL. V trimming: 1 base; J trimming: 5 bases; junction bases outside the gene matches: 6. The CDR3 nucleotides read TGCGCCAGCAGCCAAGCGGGACAGGCGGGAACTGAAGCTTTCTTT. As protein: CASSQAGQAGTEAFF.

The chain carries TRBV4-3 and TRBJ2-2; D possibly corresponds to TRBD2 (5 bases). The CDR3 loop spans 16 amino acids. The V end was cut by 2 bases, the J end by 6 bases, with 16 bases between. Germline V gene sequence: CDR1 LGHNA, CDR2 YSLEER. The CDR3 nucleotides are TGCGCCAGCAGCCAATCGTACGGGGAGCTCTCCGGGGAGCTGTTTTTT. Residues: CASSQSYGELSGELFF.

The V and J genes are TRBV27 and TRBJ2-3; 7 positions match TRBD1. V trimming: 2 bases; J trimming: 4 bases; junction bases outside the gene matches: 3. This CDR3 is 14 amino acids long. The germline V gene encodes CDR1 MNHEY and CDR2 SMNVEV (reference sequence). The CDR3 sequence: CASSLRGRADTQYF. CDR3 nucleotides: TGTGCCAGCAGTTTAAGGGGGCGCGCAGATACGCAGTATTTT.

The chain uses TRBV1 and TRBJ2-1; the table gives TRBD2 as D, unverified against the DNA. TRBV1 is classified as a pseudogene. This CDR3 has 12 amino acids. The CDR3 DNA sequence: TGCACCAGCAGCCAAAACGGGACTAGCAAGATCTTC. It translates to CTSSQNGTSKIF.